This T cell receptor beta chain was captured in a study of blood T cell repertoires in COVID-19. This CDR3 contains 16 residues. Germline CDR1 SGHDT, CDR2 YYEEEE. V dropped 5 bases and J dropped 4; count of bases not matched to a gene: 7. In the source study's methods: Amplifying reference gene primers gave estimates of nucleated cell counts. Clones were read by immunoSEQ multiplex PCR, and TCRdb kept only the in-frame ones, dropping some. V and J calls and clone size come straight from that table; D and trimming were deduced from the DNA. This sample has about 350,000 clones; around nine tenths occur once, and the top ten carry 6% to 8.5%.

Sequenced: peripheral blood. The source is a woman between 70 and 85 years old with COVID-19, enrolled during active disease. The chain recombines TRBV5-6 with TRBJ1-5; TRBD1 matches at 12 bases. The chain's CDR3 is CASRIGTGGLNQPQHF. In nucleotides, the CDR3 is TGTGCCAGCAGAATCGGGACAGGGGGCCTTAATCAGCCCCAGCATTTT.